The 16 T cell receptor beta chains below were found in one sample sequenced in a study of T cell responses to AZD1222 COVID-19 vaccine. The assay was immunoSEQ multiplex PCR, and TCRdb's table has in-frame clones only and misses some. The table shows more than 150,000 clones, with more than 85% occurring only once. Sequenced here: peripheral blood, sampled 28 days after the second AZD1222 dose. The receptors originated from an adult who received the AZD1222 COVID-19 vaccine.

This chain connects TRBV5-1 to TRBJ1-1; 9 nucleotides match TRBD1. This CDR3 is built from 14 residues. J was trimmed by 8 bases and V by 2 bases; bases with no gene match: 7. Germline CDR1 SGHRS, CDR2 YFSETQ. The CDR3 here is CASSFEQGASEAFF. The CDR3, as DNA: TGCGCCAGCAGCTTTGAACAGGGGGCATCAGAAGCTTTCTTT.

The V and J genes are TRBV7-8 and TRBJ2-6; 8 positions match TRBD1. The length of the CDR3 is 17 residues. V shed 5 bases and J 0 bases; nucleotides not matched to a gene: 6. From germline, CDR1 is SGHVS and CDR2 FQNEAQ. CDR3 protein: CASSEGTGTSGANVLTF. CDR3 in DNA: TGTGCCAGCAGCGAAGGGACAGGCACCTCTGGGGCCAACGTCCTGACTTTC.

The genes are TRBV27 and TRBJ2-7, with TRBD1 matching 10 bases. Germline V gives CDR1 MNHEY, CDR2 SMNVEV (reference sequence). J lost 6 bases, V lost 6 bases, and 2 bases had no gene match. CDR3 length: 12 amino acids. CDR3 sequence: CASRTGGSEQYF. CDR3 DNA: TGTGCCAGCAGGACAGGGGGCAGCGAGCAGTACTTC.

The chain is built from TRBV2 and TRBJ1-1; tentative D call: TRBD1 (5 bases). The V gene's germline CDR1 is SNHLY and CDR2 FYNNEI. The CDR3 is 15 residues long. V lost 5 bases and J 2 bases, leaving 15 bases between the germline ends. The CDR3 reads CASSRPTAGNTEAFF. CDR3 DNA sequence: TGTGCCAGCAGTCGACCGACAGCCGGAAACACTGAAGCTTTCTTT. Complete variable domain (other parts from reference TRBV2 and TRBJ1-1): EPEVTQTPSHQVTQMGQEVILRCVPISNHLYFYWYRQILGQKVEFLVSFYNNEISEKSEIFDDQFSVERPDGSNFTLKIRSTKLEDSAMYFCASSRPTAGNTEAFFGQGTRLTVV.

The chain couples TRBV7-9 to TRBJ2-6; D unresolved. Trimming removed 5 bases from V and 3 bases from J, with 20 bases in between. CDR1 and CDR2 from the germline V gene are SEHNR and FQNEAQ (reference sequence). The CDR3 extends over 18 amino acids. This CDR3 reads CASSRHSGVGGGANVLTF. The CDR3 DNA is TGTGCCAGCAGCCGCCACTCTGGGGTGGGTGGTGGGGCCAACGTCCTGACTTTC.

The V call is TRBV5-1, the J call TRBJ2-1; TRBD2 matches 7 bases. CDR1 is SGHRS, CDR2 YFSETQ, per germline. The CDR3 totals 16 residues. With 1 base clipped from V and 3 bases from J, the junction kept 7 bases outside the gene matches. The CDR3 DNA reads TGCGCCAGCAGCTTGACCGGGACTACGAACTACAATGAGCAGTTCTTC. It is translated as CASSLTGTTNYNEQFF. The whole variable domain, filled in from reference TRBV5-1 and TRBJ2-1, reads KAGVTQTPRYLIKTRGQQVTLSCSPISGHRSVSWYQQTPGQGLQFLFEYFSETQRNKGNFPGRFSGRQFSNSRSEMNVSTLELGDSALYLCASSLTGTTNYNEQFFGPGTRLTVL.

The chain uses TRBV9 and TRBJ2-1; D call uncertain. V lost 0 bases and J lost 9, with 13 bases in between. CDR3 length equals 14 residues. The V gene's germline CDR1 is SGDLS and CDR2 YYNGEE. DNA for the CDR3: TGTGCCAGCAGCGTAGGATCCCCCGGTGCTGAGCAGTTCTTC. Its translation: CASSVGSPGAEQFF. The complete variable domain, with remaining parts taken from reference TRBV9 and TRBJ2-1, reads DSGVTQTPKHLITATGQRVTLRCSPRSGDLSVYWYQQSLDQGLQFLIQYYNGEERAKGNILERFSAQQFPDLHSELNLSSLELGDSALYFCASSVGSPGAEQFFGPGTRLTVL.

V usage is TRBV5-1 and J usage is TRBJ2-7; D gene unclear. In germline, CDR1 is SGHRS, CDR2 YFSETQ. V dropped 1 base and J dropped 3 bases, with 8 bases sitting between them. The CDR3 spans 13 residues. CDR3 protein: CASSLRLDYEQYF. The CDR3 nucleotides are TGCGCCAGCAGCTTGCGGCTAGACTACGAGCAGTACTTC.

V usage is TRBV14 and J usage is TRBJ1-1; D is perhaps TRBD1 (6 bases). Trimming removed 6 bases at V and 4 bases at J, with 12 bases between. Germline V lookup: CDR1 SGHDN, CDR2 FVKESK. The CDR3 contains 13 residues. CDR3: CASRPTGTTEAFF. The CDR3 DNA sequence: TGTGCCAGCAGGCCAACAGGGACCACTGAAGCTTTCTTT.

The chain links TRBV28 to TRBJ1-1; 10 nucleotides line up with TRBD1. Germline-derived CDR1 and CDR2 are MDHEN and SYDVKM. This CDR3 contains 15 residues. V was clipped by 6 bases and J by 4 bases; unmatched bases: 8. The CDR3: CASSGGGQGSTEAFF. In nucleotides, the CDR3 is TGTGCCAGCAGCGGGGGGGGACAGGGGTCCACTGAAGCTTTCTTT.

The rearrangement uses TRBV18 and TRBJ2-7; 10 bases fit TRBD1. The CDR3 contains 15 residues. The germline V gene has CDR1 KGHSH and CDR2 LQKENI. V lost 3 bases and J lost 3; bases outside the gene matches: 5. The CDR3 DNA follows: TGTGCCAGCTCACCGGGGACAGGGGCTAACTACGAGCAGTACTTC. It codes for CASSPGTGANYEQYF.

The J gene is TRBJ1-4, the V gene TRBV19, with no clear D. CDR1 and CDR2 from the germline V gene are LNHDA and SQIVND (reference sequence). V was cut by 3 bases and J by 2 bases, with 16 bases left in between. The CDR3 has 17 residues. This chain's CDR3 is CASSIWSARGTNEKLFF. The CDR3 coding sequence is TGTGCCAGTAGTATTTGGTCGGCGAGAGGGACTAATGAAAAACTGTTTTTT. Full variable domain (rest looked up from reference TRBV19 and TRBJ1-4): DGGITQSPKYLFRKEGQNVTLSCEQNLNHDAMYWYRQDPGQGLRLIYYSQIVNDFQKGDIAEGYSVSREKKESFPLTVTSAQKNPTAFYLCASSIWSARGTNEKLFFGSGTQLSVL.

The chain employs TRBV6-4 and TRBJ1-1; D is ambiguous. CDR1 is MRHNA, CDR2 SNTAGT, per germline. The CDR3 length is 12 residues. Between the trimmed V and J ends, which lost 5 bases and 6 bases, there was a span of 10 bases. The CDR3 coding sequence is TGTGCCAGCAGTCGGGGTAGTCCTGAAGCTTTCTTT. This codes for CASSRGSPEAFF.

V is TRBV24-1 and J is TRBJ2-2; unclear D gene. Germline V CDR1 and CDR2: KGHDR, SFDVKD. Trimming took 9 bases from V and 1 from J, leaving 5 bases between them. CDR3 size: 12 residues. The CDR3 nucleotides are TGTGCCACCGCAATGAACACCGGGGAGCTGTTTTTT. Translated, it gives CATAMNTGELFF.

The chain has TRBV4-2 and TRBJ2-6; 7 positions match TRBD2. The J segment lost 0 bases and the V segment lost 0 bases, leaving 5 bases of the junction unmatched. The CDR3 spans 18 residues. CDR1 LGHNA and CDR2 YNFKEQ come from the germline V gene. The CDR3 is CASSQEVRGSSGANVLTF. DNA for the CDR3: TGTGCCAGCAGCCAAGAAGTACGCGGGAGCTCTGGGGCCAACGTCCTGACTTTC.

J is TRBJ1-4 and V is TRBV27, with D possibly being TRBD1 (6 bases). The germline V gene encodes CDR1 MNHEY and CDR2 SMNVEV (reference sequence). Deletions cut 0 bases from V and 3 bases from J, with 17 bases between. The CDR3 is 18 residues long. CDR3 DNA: TGTGCCAGCAGTTTATCGACAGGTGGGCTTGCGGCTAATGAAAAACTGTTTTTT. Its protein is CASSLSTGGLAANEKLFF. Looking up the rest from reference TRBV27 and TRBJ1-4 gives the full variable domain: EAQVTQNPRYLITVTGKKLTVTCSQNMNHEYMSWYRQDPGLGLRQIYYSMNVEVTDKGDVPEGYKVSRKEKRNFPLILESPSPNQTSLYFCASSLSTGGLAANEKLFFGSGTQLSVL.